Below, one T cell receptor beta chain is given with its context. This clonotype was seen repeatedly, ten times or more. Its antigen target is currently unknown. No base qualities exist here, and no much larger clone lies one base off it. These data originate in a study of molecular identifiers for immune sequencing clone quantification (dated by TCRdb to 2016 to 2018). For context, the study as a whole: In a replicate experiment, RNA from around 20,000 or 100,000 naive CD8 T cells was split into five aliquots, four of which were sequenced. This methods study used CD8 T cells to benchmark TCR RNA copy counting and molecular-identifier clustering-based TCR repertoire sequencing (MIDCIRS).

General study outcomes and caveats: When barcode sub-clustering was omitted, TCR diversity was inflated by chimeric consensus sequences, with chimeras reaching as high as 47%. Even against a background of about 960,000 naive CD8 T cells, spiked-in Jurkat TCR RNA amounting to a single cell's worth was reported to be detectable. The naive libraries included spiked-in Jurkat TCR RNA (around 10 copies' worth), and this RNA is not part of the donor repertoire. Modeling gave roughly 2.9 recovered TCR RNA copies per cell versus roughly 10 by digital PCR, implying approximately 32% capture efficiency. In CMV-specific effector cells, clones with more than 20 RNA copies accounted for over 97% of molecules, whereas in naive cells such clones accounted for under 1%. Highly expanded clone sizes could be underestimated because identical TCR molecules may share a barcode.

Libraries of naive CD8 T cells were built from anywhere between about 18,000 and 1,000,000 sorted cells, with 10%, 30% or 50% of the purified RNA used. On a BD FACSAria II, naive CD8 T cells were FACS-sorted as CD8+CD4-CCR7+CD45RA+ and collected into RLT Plus buffer. Detection sensitivity was tested by spiking Jurkat RNA equal to ten or so TCR copies' worth into samples containing roughly 19,000-1,000,000 naive CD8 T cells. CD8 T cells were enriched using RosetteSep CD8+ T Cell Enrichment Cocktail and Ficoll-Paque, and the enriched cells then underwent ACK red cell lysis. The method behind the library was PCR. The reads were generated on a NextSeq 500. Bulk TCR libraries were made following a previously described method, with the TCR primers given in Table S5. The Qiagen AllPrep DNA/RNA kit was used to purify total RNA. Reads from multiple sequencing runs of the same library were pooled before analysis. In the authors' own workflow: Reads were retained only if an exact TCR constant sequence was present, and the retained reads were trimmed to 150 nt and grouped according to their 12-nt molecular barcodes. Reads within each barcode group were sub-clustered using a 15% Levenshtein threshold, and quality-weighted consensus sequences were constructed for each RNA molecule. Non-functional sequences were filtered out, along with any lower-count sequence sitting one edit away from another sequence. Based on a fit of two negative binomial distributions, barcode sub-clusters having less than 20% of the maximum read count were discarded. TCRdb reprocessed the public reads (quality trimming at Q25 with fastp, clone calling with MiXCR) and kept in-frame beta chains. Under each unique CDR3 protein, matching rows form one entry showing the most common genes and DNA. These V and J calls derive from TCRdb rather than the authors' analysis. This sample has some 97,000 distinct CDR3 sequences in its table, and less than 25% of those were observed once. Around 1% of the sample lies in the top ten.

This clonotype was obtained from a human donor in good health. Some libraries in this study had Jurkat cell RNA spiked in. The sequencing input was naive CD8+ T cells from blood, with Jurkat cell RNA spiked in. Explained via the paper, the cell subset or site label denotes: FACS-sorted CD8+CD4-CCR7+CD45RA+ naive T cells.

The CDR3 region has the sequence CATSPLTGGSTDTQYF. In nucleotide form, the sequence is TGTGCCACCAGCCCCCTCACAGGGGGGAGCACAGATACGCAGTATTTT. This chain joins TRBV15 to TRBJ2-3; 8 bases in between match TRBD1. From the germline V gene (reference sequence), CDR1 is LNHNV and CDR2 is YYDKDF. Relative to germline, V is missing 5 bases and J is missing 0 bases, with 7 bases of the junction outside any gene match. The CDR3 contains 16 residues, cysteine and phenylalanine counted. Of all the DNA, just the CDR3 is kept, 48 bases in frame from base 1.